This T cell receptor beta chain is from a study of cytomegalovirus exposure and HLA in healthy donors. The ends were cut back, 5 bases at V and 1 base at J, with 6 bases in the middle. This CDR3 has 12 amino acids. The V gene's germline CDR1 is SGHRS and CDR2 YFSETQ. Overall study results and limits: Using the classifier, cytomegalovirus status was reportedly diagnosed with high specificity and sensitivity. Cytomegalovirus-associated status was assigned to 164 TCR beta chains. TCR sequences were mostly rare, though some public TCRs occurred in many donors.

As to this clone: Its antigen is currently unknown.

The assay was immunoSEQ multiplex PCR, and TCRdb's table has in-frame clones only and misses some. The data contain roughly 300,000 clones, more than 75% of them singletons. The source of this sequence is a woman aged 18 to 35 in good health and CMV-seronegative. The sequenced material came from PBMCs. The V call is TRBV5-1, the J call TRBJ2-5; the D is unclear. The CDR3 sequence is CASRAVQETQYF. Written as DNA, the CDR3 is TGCGCCAGCAGGGCCGTCCAAGAGACCCAGTACTTC.